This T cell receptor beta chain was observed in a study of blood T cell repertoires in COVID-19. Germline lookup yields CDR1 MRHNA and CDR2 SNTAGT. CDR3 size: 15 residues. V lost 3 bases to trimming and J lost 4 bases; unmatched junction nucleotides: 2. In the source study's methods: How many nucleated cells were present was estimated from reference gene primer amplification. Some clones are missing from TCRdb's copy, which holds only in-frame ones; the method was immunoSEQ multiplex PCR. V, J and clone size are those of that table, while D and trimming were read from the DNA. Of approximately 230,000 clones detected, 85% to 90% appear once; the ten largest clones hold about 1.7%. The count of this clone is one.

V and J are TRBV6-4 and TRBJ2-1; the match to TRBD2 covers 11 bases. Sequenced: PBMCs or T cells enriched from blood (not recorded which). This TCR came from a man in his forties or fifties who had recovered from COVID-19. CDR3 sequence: CASSEASGGYNEQFF. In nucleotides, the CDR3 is TGTGCCAGCAGTGAGGCTAGCGGGGGGTACAATGAGCAGTTCTTC.